These T cell receptor beta chains were read from a single sample in a study of shared clonotypes between healthy human individuals. Sequencing used immunoSEQ multiplex PCR; TCRdb keeps in-frame clones, though not all of them. The table has 950,000 to 1,100,000 clones, roughly 80% seen once. The material sequenced was memory CD4+ T cells sorted from blood. These receptor sequences come from a man aged 18 to 30 in good health. Each CDR3 is given with its conserved first and last residue. The D gene is left open where the match is weak. Only part of the rows carry a size: once, few, many, or a class if the clone is expanded.

J gene: TRBJ2-2
clone size: NA
CDR3 length: 15
V gene: TRBV7-2
D gene: TRBD1
CDR3 DNA: TGTGCCAGCAGCCCCGGGACAGGGGCCACCGGGGAGCTGTTTTTT
CDR3 protein: CASSPGTGATGELFF

J gene: TRBJ2-4
clone size: once
CDR3 length: 15
V gene: TRBV19
D gene: TRBD2
CDR3 DNA: TGTGCCAGTAGTCCTAGCGGGAGAGGCCAAAACATTCAGTACTTC
CDR3 protein: CASSPSGRGQNIQYF

J gene: TRBJ2-7
clone size: NA
CDR3 length: 13
V gene: TRBV5-1
D gene: NA
CDR3 DNA: TGCGCCAGCAGCACCCTGAGCTCCTACGAGCAGTACTTC
CDR3 protein: CASSTLSSYEQYF

J gene: TRBJ2-7
clone size: NA
CDR3 length: 13
V gene: TRBV7-9
D gene: NA
CDR3 DNA: TGTGCCAGCAGCTCGCACGACAGCTACGAGCAGTACTTC
CDR3 protein: CASSSHDSYEQYF

J gene: TRBJ1-4
clone size: NA
CDR3 length: 15
V gene: TRBV30
D gene: NA
CDR3 DNA: TGTGCCTGGAGTTTTAAGACAGGAACTAATGAAAAACTGTTTTTT
CDR3 protein: CAWSFKTGTNEKLFF

J gene: TRBJ2-1
clone size: NA
CDR3 length: 15
V gene: TRBV28
D gene: TRBD2
CDR3 DNA: TGTGCCAGCAGCCTGGGCGGGGGGCCTGCAAATGAGCAGTTCTTC
CDR3 protein: CASSLGGGPANEQFF

J gene: TRBJ2-3
clone size: NA
CDR3 length: 14
V gene: TRBV5-4
D gene: NA
CDR3 DNA: TGTGCCAGCAGCTTGGGGGGTTCCACAGATACGCAGTATTTT
CDR3 protein: CASSLGGSTDTQYF

J gene: TRBJ2-7
clone size: NA
CDR3 length: 15
V gene: TRBV6-5
D gene: TRBD2
CDR3 DNA: TGTGCCAGCAGTTACTCGAATAGCGGGGGCTACGAGCAGTACTTC
CDR3 protein: CASSYSNSGGYEQYF

J gene: TRBJ2-7
clone size: NA
CDR3 length: 14
V gene: TRBV7-2
D gene: TRBD2
CDR3 DNA: TGTGCCAGCAGCTTAGCGATGCCGGGGGGTCGGAGGGACTTC
CDR3 protein: CASSLAMPGGRRDF

J gene: TRBJ1-4
clone size: once
CDR3 length: 14
V gene: TRBV10-3
D gene: TRBD1
CDR3 DNA: TGTGCCATCAGTGTGGCACAGGGGAATGAAAAACTGTTTTTT
CDR3 protein: CAISVAQGNEKLFF

J gene: TRBJ2-7
clone size: NA
CDR3 length: 15
V gene: TRBV6-6
D gene: NA
CDR3 DNA: TGTGCCAGCAGCCTCCTGACTGATAGCTCCTACGAGCAGTACTTC
CDR3 protein: CASSLLTDSSYEQYF

J gene: TRBJ2-3
clone size: NA
CDR3 length: 11
V gene: TRBV30
D gene: NA
CDR3 DNA: TGTGCCTGGGCCTCCAGAGATACGCAGTATTTT
CDR3 protein: CAWASRDTQYF

J gene: TRBJ2-1
clone size: NA
CDR3 length: 15
V gene: TRBV5-1
D gene: TRBD1
CDR3 DNA: TGCGCCAGCAGCTTAATTGGACAGGGGTACAATGAGCAGTTCTTC
CDR3 protein: CASSLIGQGYNEQFF

J gene: TRBJ1-2
clone size: NA
CDR3 length: 13
V gene: TRBV6-5
D gene: TRBD1
CDR3 DNA: TGTGCCAGCAGTCGACAGGGCGTTCGAGGCTACACCTTC
CDR3 protein: CASSRQGVRGYTF

J gene: TRBJ1-1
clone size: NA
CDR3 length: 15
V gene: TRBV30
D gene: NA
CDR3 DNA: TGTGCCTGGAGTCGGAGCCTCGACGGGAACACTGAAGCTTTCTTT
CDR3 protein: CAWSRSLDGNTEAFF

J gene: TRBJ1-2
clone size: few
CDR3 length: 13
V gene: TRBV7-9
D gene: NA
CDR3 DNA: TGTGCCAGCAGCTTAGTCCGGGGAGAGTACTACACCTTC
CDR3 protein: CASSLVRGEYYTF

J gene: TRBJ2-5
clone size: NA
CDR3 length: 14
V gene: TRBV5-4
D gene: NA
CDR3 DNA: TGTGCCAGCAGCTTGCGCAGGGACCAAGAGACCCAGTACTTC
CDR3 protein: CASSLRRDQETQYF

J gene: TRBJ2-3
clone size: NA
CDR3 length: 15
V gene: TRBV15
D gene: NA
CDR3 DNA: TGTGCCACCAGCAGAGGACCTCAGGACACAGATACGCAGTATTTT
CDR3 protein: CATSRGPQDTDTQYF

J gene: TRBJ2-2
clone size: NA
CDR3 length: 15
V gene: TRBV6-6
D gene: TRBD2
CDR3 DNA: TGTGCCAGCAGTAGACTAGCGGCCAACACCGGGGAGCTGTTTTTT
CDR3 protein: CASSRLAANTGELFF

J gene: TRBJ2-3
clone size: NA
CDR3 length: 15
V gene: TRBV2
D gene: NA
CDR3 DNA: TGTGCCAGCAGTGAAACCTCGTCCCGCACAGATACGCAGTATTTT
CDR3 protein: CASSETSSRTDTQYF

J gene: TRBJ2-1
clone size: few
CDR3 length: 13
V gene: TRBV6-1
D gene: NA
CDR3 DNA: TGTGCCAGCAGCCCTCAAATCAACAATGAGCAGTTCTTC
CDR3 protein: CASSPQINNEQFF

J gene: TRBJ2-7
clone size: NA
CDR3 length: 12
V gene: TRBV7-9
D gene: NA
CDR3 DNA: TGTGCCAGCAGCCCAGGGACGTACGAGCAGTACTTC
CDR3 protein: CASSPGTYEQYF

J gene: TRBJ1-2
clone size: NA
CDR3 length: 17
V gene: TRBV10-3
D gene: NA
CDR3 DNA: TGTGCCACCGCCCCCCAACTTGAGGCCCGAGGGGTCTATGGCTACACCTTC
CDR3 protein: CATAPQLEARGVYGYTF

J gene: TRBJ1-2
clone size: NA
CDR3 length: 14
V gene: TRBV27
D gene: NA
CDR3 DNA: TGTGCCAGCAGACGGGGAACAGGCTCCTATGGCTACACCTTC
CDR3 protein: CASRRGTGSYGYTF

J gene: TRBJ2-1
clone size: NA
CDR3 length: 13
V gene: TRBV5-1
D gene: NA
CDR3 DNA: TGCGCCAGCAGCTTGACGGCCAACAATGAGCAGTTCTTC
CDR3 protein: CASSLTANNEQFF

J gene: TRBJ1-6
clone size: NA
CDR3 length: 14
V gene: TRBV7-2
D gene: NA
CDR3 DNA: TGTGCCAGCAGCTTTGACAGGTCGGGCTCACCCCTCCACTTT
CDR3 protein: CASSFDRSGSPLHF

J gene: TRBJ2-2
clone size: NA
CDR3 length: 13
V gene: TRBV4-2
D gene: NA
CDR3 DNA: TGTGCCAGCAGCCACCCGAACACCGGGGAGCTGTTTTTT
CDR3 protein: CASSHPNTGELFF

J gene: TRBJ1-2
clone size: few
CDR3 length: 15
V gene: TRBV28
D gene: NA
CDR3 DNA: TGTGCCAGCAGTTTATCTGCAGGGCTAGAGTATGGCTACACCTTC
CDR3 protein: CASSLSAGLEYGYTF

J gene: TRBJ2-5
clone size: NA
CDR3 length: 16
V gene: TRBV28
D gene: TRBD2
CDR3 DNA: TGTGCCAGCAGCCCAACTAGGCCCCGGGGAGGGGAGACCCAGTACTTC
CDR3 protein: CASSPTRPRGGETQYF

J gene: TRBJ1-4
clone size: NA
CDR3 length: 11
V gene: TRBV10-3
D gene: NA
CDR3 DNA: TGTGCCATCGGCGCGGGGGAGGAACTGTTTTTT
CDR3 protein: CAIGAGEELFF

J gene: TRBJ1-4
clone size: NA
CDR3 length: 16
V gene: TRBV4-1
D gene: NA
CDR3 DNA: TGCGCCAGCCTTCCAGGGCCCGCGATCTTTAATGAAAAACTGTTTTTT
CDR3 protein: CASLPGPAIFNEKLFF

J gene: TRBJ2-3
clone size: NA
CDR3 length: 17
V gene: TRBV6-1
D gene: TRBD2
CDR3 DNA: TGTGCCAGCAGTGACCACGGGACTAGCGGACGCACAGATACGCAGTATTTT
CDR3 protein: CASSDHGTSGRTDTQYF

J gene: TRBJ1-1
clone size: NA
CDR3 length: 14
V gene: TRBV5-1
D gene: NA
CDR3 DNA: TGCGCCAGCAGCTACACAGGGATGAACACTGAAGCTTTCTTT
CDR3 protein: CASSYTGMNTEAFF

J gene: TRBJ1-1
clone size: NA
CDR3 length: 13
V gene: TRBV29-1
D gene: TRBD1
CDR3 DNA: TGCAGCGGCGGACAGGGTGGGAACACTGAAGCTTTCTTT
CDR3 protein: CSGGQGGNTEAFF

J gene: TRBJ1-5
clone size: NA
CDR3 length: 13
V gene: TRBV9
D gene: NA
CDR3 DNA: TGTGCCAGCAGCGTAGACCTCAATCAGCCCCAGCATTTT
CDR3 protein: CASSVDLNQPQHF

J gene: TRBJ1-1
clone size: few
CDR3 length: 13
V gene: TRBV2
D gene: NA
CDR3 DNA: TGTGCCAGCATGGGCCCTTTGGACACTGAAGCTTTCTTT
CDR3 protein: CASMGPLDTEAFF

J gene: TRBJ2-1
clone size: NA
CDR3 length: 12
V gene: TRBV10-3
D gene: NA
CDR3 DNA: TGTGCCATCAGTGAGGGTTACAATGAGCAGTTCTTC
CDR3 protein: CAISEGYNEQFF

J gene: TRBJ1-1
clone size: few
CDR3 length: 14
V gene: TRBV6-1
D gene: TRBD1
CDR3 DNA: TGTGCCAGCAGTGAATACAGGGGATTAACTGAAGCTTTCTTT
CDR3 protein: CASSEYRGLTEAFF

J gene: TRBJ2-1
clone size: NA
CDR3 length: 14
V gene: TRBV6-5
D gene: TRBD1
CDR3 DNA: TGTGCCAGCAGTTATCAGGGGGCGGGCAATGAGCAGTTCTTC
CDR3 protein: CASSYQGAGNEQFF

J gene: TRBJ1-2
clone size: NA
CDR3 length: 14
V gene: TRBV6-1
D gene: NA
CDR3 DNA: TGTGCCAGCAGTGAAGGGGCCAAAACGGGGGGCTACACCTTC
CDR3 protein: CASSEGAKTGGYTF

J gene: TRBJ2-2
clone size: NA
CDR3 length: 15
V gene: TRBV5-6
D gene: NA
CDR3 DNA: TGTGCCAGCACCCAAAAGGGAGGGGGCCCCGGGGAGCTGTTTTTT
CDR3 protein: CASTQKGGGPGELFF

J gene: TRBJ2-3
clone size: NA
CDR3 length: 13
V gene: TRBV6-1
D gene: TRBD2
CDR3 DNA: TGTGCCAGCAGTGCCGGGACTAGCGGAGAGCAGTATTTT
CDR3 protein: CASSAGTSGEQYF

J gene: TRBJ2-2
clone size: NA
CDR3 length: 10
V gene: TRBV10-1
D gene: NA
CDR3 DNA: TGCGCCAGAAGAACCGGGGAGCTGTTTTTT
CDR3 protein: CARRTGELFF

J gene: TRBJ2-1
clone size: many
CDR3 length: 12
V gene: TRBV29-1
D gene: NA
CDR3 DNA: TGCAGCGCCCGAGGTAGCAGCAATGAGCAGTTCTTC
CDR3 protein: CSARGSSNEQFF

J gene: TRBJ1-1
clone size: NA
CDR3 length: 14
V gene: TRBV9
D gene: TRBD1
CDR3 DNA: TGTGCCAGCAGCGTAAATGGACAGGCCACTGAAGCTTTCTTT
CDR3 protein: CASSVNGQATEAFF